The 17 T cell receptor beta chains in this list originate from one sample, sequenced in a study of CXCR3-negative and CXCR3-positive naive CD8 T cells. Points from the study as a whole: Hydrophobicity was higher for TRB CDR3s found in CXCR3-positive naive cells than in CXCR3-negative naive cells.

Their antigens remain unidentified. With UMI labels, 5' RACE was used to prepare the TRB cDNA libraries. From the 5' RACE reads, TCRdb lists one entry per CDR3 protein and no DNA. The sample has about 120,000 distinct CDR3 sequences; the top ten hold about 0.62%. The sequencing sample was made of naive CXCR3+ CD8+ T cells from blood. As to subset: CD45RO-CCR7+CD27+CD95- naive CD8+ T cells expressing CXCR3 (TNR3+). Source of these receptors: a human donor in good health. Some clones in this sample may be carry-over from other donors' samples.

The chain combines TRBV28 with TRBJ2-2. The CDR3 has 14 residues. The germline gives CDR1 MDHEN, CDR2 SYDVKM. The CDR3 spells CASSPTIEGGELFF. Full variable domain (remainder filled in from reference TRBV28 and TRBJ2-2): DVKVTQSSRYLVKRTGEKVFLECVQDMDHENMFWYRQDPGLGLRLIYFSYDVKMKEKGDIPEGYSVSREKKERFSLILESASTNQTSMYLCASSPTIEGGELFFGEGSRLTVL.

The chain combines TRBV29-1 with TRBJ1-2; TCRdb's D gene call, TRBD1, goes unchecked for lack of DNA. From germline, CDR1 is SQVTM and CDR2 ANQGSEA. The CDR3 is 12 amino acids. CDR3: CSVMTGGGGYTF.

The chain links TRBV29-1 to TRBJ1-2; the TCRdb call, TRBD1, lacks DNA for checking. Germline V gene data show CDR1 as SQVTM and CDR2 as ANQGSEA. The CDR3 sequence is 13 residues long. The CDR3 region is CSAPVGGLDGYTF.

This chain links TRBV2 with TRBJ2-2; the D call from TCRdb, TRBD1, cannot be confirmed without DNA. This CDR3 has 14 residues. Germline CDR1 is SNHLY and CDR2 is FYNNEI. The CDR3 sequence is CASFGTDNTGELFF. The full variable domain, rest sourced from reference TRBV2 and TRBJ2-2, is EPEVTQTPSHQVTQMGQEVILRCVPISNHLYFYWYRQILGQKVEFLVSFYNNEISEKSEIFDDQFSVERPDGSNFTLKIRSTKLEDSAMYFCASFGTDNTGELFFGEGSRLTVL.

The V gene is TRBV29-1, the J gene TRBJ2-1; the D gene TCRdb calls, TRBD2, cannot be checked with no DNA. Per the germline V gene, CDR1 is SQVTM and CDR2 is ANQGSEA. The CDR3 length is 15 residues. CDR3 residues: CSVEAGRDTYNEQFF.

The rearrangement links TRBV13 to TRBJ2-1; TCRdb picks TRBD2, but there is no DNA to check that call. The CDR3 runs to 17 residues. The germline gives CDR1 PRHDT, CDR2 FYEKMQ (reference sequence). The chain's CDR3 is CASSSTLAGEGLGEQFF.

The chain combines TRBV7-9 with TRBJ2-3; TCRdb proposes TRBD1, but this gene call is untestable without DNA. From germline, CDR1 is SEHNR and CDR2 FQNEAQ (reference sequence). CDR3 size: 15 residues. The CDR3 sequence: CASSLRAGADYTQYF.

The chain employs TRBV6-2 or TRBV6-3 and TRBJ2-7; TCRdb gives TRBD1 as the D gene, but with no DNA this cannot be confirmed. The germline gives CDR1 MNHEY, CDR2 SVGEGT. The CDR3 is made up of 17 amino acids. The CDR3 reads CASSYNRGGRDSYEQYF.

This chain connects TRBV12-3 or TRBV12-4 to TRBJ2-7; TCRdb's D call, TRBD1, is unchecked because there is no DNA. This CDR3 has 12 residues. The CDR3 sequence: CASSPLSHEQFF.

The chain carries TRBV29-1 and TRBJ2-1; TCRdb's D call of TRBD1 is untestable without DNA. CDR1 is SQVTM and CDR2 is ANQGSEA in the germline V gene. CDR3 length: 14 amino acids. The CDR3 region is CSVWDRVDYNEQFF.

The genes are TRBV7-9 and TRBJ1-1; TCRdb reports TRBD1, a call that lacks DNA to check it against. Germline V gene lookup returns CDR1 SEHNR and CDR2 FQNEAQ (reference sequence). CDR3 size: 14 residues. Here the CDR3 reads CASSPWTGGIEAFF.

V gene TRBV29-1 combines with J gene TRBJ2-3; TCRdb's assignment of TRBD1 cannot be checked, as there is no DNA. This CDR3 has 14 residues. Looked up from germline, CDR1 is SQVTM and CDR2 is ANQGSEA. This CDR3 is CSVEDRGRTDTQYF.

The chain has TRBV4-2 and TRBJ2-1. The CDR3 spans 12 residues. CDR1 is LGHNA and CDR2 is YNFKEQ in the germline V gene. CDR3 loop: CASSQDLYEQFF.

The chain is built from TRBV21-1 and TRBJ1-2; the D call of TRBD1 rests on TCRdb alone, since no DNA is present to check it. TRBV21-1 represents a pseudogene. The CDR3 covers 17 residues. The chain's CDR3 is CASSKARGRGSNYGYTF.

The V and J genes are TRBV4-1 and TRBJ2-1; TCRdb's D call, TRBD2, is unchecked because there is no DNA. CDR1 and CDR2 from the germline V gene are MGHRA and YSYEKL. The CDR3 length is 14 residues. The CDR3 reads CASSPTSWGNEQFF.

The chain couples TRBV3-1 to TRBJ2-7. The CDR3 contains 16 residues. The germline gives CDR1 LGHDT, CDR2 YNNKEL (reference sequence). CDR3 protein: CASSQDSWTEYYEQYF.

The chain joins TRBV15 to TRBJ2-7; TCRdb indicates TRBD1, and absent DNA this call remains unverified. This CDR3 has 15 amino acids. The germline gives CDR1 LNHNV, CDR2 YYDKDF (reference sequence). The CDR3 is CATSRVKQGFYEQYF.